Each of the 14 T cell receptor beta chains below was sequenced from the same sample in a study of tissue T cells after allogeneic stem cell transplantation. Time point here: mouse harvest day 7 after allogeneic transplant. Mouse grafts combined 10^7 T-cell-depleted bone marrow cells with 10^6 splenic CD5+ T cells. TCRdb's table, derived via immunoSEQ multiplex PCR, lists solely in-frame clones and lacks some. The data contain 2,500 to 3,500 clones, about 50% of them singletons. Material: gut tissue. Receptors originate from a female BALB/c mouse given C57BL/6 T cells with graft-versus-host disease after an allogeneic hematopoietic cell transplant.

Note on this clone: The genes are named according to mouse. The read terminates 1 residue ahead of where the CDR3 ends, so the germline J gene completes it. This chain uses TRBV26 with TRBJ1-3; D is unresolved. V was pared by 3 bases and J by 0 bases, with 9 bases between. The CDR3 length is 15 residues. Per the germline V gene, CDR1 is KGHPV and CDR2 is FQNQEV (reference sequence). The CDR3 bases that were read are TGTGCCAGCAGTCTTAACAGTAATTCTGGAAATACGCTCTAT. It yields the protein CASSLNSNSGNTLY. The CDR3 in its entirety is CASSLNSNSGNTLYF.

This clone was counted only a few times. Mouse names are used for the genes. With the read ending 1 residue before the CDR3 end, the germline J gene is used to fill in that end. This sequence joins TRBV16 and TRBJ1-3; D ambiguous. CDR3 size: 14 residues. Germline CDR1 is SGHSA and CDR2 is FRNQAP. With 1 base removed from V and 0 bases from J, the gap between germline ends came to 4 bases. The part of the CDR3 DNA that was read is TGTGCAAGCAGCTTAGGGGATTCTGGAAATACGCTCTAT. It encodes CASSLGDSGNTLY. The entire CDR3 reads CASSLGDSGNTLYF.

A word on this clone: The gene symbols are mouse symbols. The read terminates 1 residue before the CDR3 end, so the remaining end is supplied by the germline J gene. The V call is TRBV12-1, the J call TRBJ2-1; 7 nucleotides align to TRBD2. This CDR3 is built from 13 residues. The junction had 1 base not matched to a gene; V was cut back by 1 base and J by 5 bases. CDR1 is SGHSN and CDR2 is HYEKVE in the germline V gene. The covered CDR3 bases are TGTGCCAGCTCTCTTCTGGGGGATGCTGAGCAGTTC. Protein sequence: CASSLLGDAEQF. The whole CDR3 is CASSLLGDAEQFF. The variable domain in full, completed from reference TRBV12-1 and TRBJ2-1, reads DSGVVQSPRHIIKEKGGRSVLTCIPISGHSNVVWYQQTLGKELKFLIQHYEKVERDKGFLPSRFSVQQFDDYHSEMNMSALELEDSAMYFCASSLLGDAEQFFGPGTRLTVL.

As regards this clone: Here the gene names and germline are mouse. The read ends 1 residue before the CDR3 terminus; that terminus is restored from the germline J gene. The V and J genes are TRBV3 and TRBJ2-4; 11 bases are a match to TRBD2. V was pared by 5 bases and J by 5 bases, with 3 bases of the junction left unmatched. The germline CDR1 and CDR2 sequences are SNHLY and FYNGKV (reference sequence). The CDR3 has 14 residues. CDR3 amino acids: CASSPDWGVNTLYF. CDR3 DNA (partial): TGTGCCAGCAGCCCGGACTGGGGGGTAAACACCTTGTAC. The whole variable domain, filled in from reference TRBV3 and TRBJ2-4, reads GPKVLQIPSHQIIDMGQMVTLNCDPVSNHLYFYWYKQILGQQMEFLVNFYNGKVMEKSKLFKDQFSVERPDGSYFTLKIQPTALEDSAVYFCASSPDWGVNTLYFGAGTRLSVL.

This clone was seen more than once but under ten times. The genes are named according to mouse. The sequenced CDR3 bases are TGTGCCAGCAGTCTTCACGCAAACTCCGACTACACC. Amino acid sequence: CASSLHANSDYT. The full CDR3 protein is CASSLHANSDYTF. J is TRBJ1-2 and V is TRBV26; D remains ambiguous. The CDR3 goes on 1 residue after the read ends, and that part is filled in from the germline J gene. This CDR3 comprises 13 residues. CDR1 is KGHPV and CDR2 is FQNQEV in the germline V gene (reference sequence). Trimming removed 3 bases from V and 0 bases from J, with 5 bases in between.

Notes on this clone: Gene labels here are mouse ones. Read data end 1 residue before the CDR3 end; the end is taken from the germline J gene. The V call is TRBV31, the J call TRBJ2-4; D remains unclear. CDR3 size: 13 residues. V lost 0 bases and J lost 0, with 4 bases in between. Germline assignment: CDR1 GKSSPN and CDR2 SITVG. The CDR3 DNA, read in part, is TGTGCCTGGAGTCTAAACAGTCAAAACACCTTGTAC. Its protein is CAWSLNSQNTLY. The full CDR3 reads CAWSLNSQNTLYF.

With regard to this clone: Germline and genes: mouse. Coverage ceases 1 residue before the CDR3 finishes, and the germline J gene fills in the end. The genes are TRBV26 and TRBJ2-5; 9 bases agree with TRBD1. V trimming: 4 bases; J trimming: 4 bases; junction bases outside the gene matches: 0. The CDR3 sequence is 13 residues long. Germline V gives CDR1 KGHPV, CDR2 FQNQEV (reference sequence). CDR3 sequence reads: CASSRTGEDTQYF. The sequenced part of the CDR3 DNA is TGTGCCAGCAGTCGGACAGGGGAAGACACCCAGTAC.

Regarding this clone: Each gene name is a mouse one. The read ends 1 residue before the CDR3 terminus; that terminus is restored from the germline J gene. The chain links TRBV3 to TRBJ2-2; unclear D gene. Germline V lookup: CDR1 SNHLY, CDR2 FYNGKV (reference sequence). The CDR3 is made up of 13 amino acids. The V gene lost 3 bases and the J gene lost 2 bases, with 4 bases spanning the gap. The CDR3 loop reads CASSFVNTGQLYF. The DNA read from the CDR3 is TGTGCCAGCAGCTTCGTCAACACCGGGCAGCTCTAC.

Notes on this clone: The gene symbols are mouse symbols. The read is 1 residue too short to cover the CDR3 end, so that end is filled in from the germline J gene. The chain employs TRBV13-2 and TRBJ2-3; 7 bases line up with TRBD1. The germline CDR1 and CDR2 sequences are NNHNN and SYGAGS (reference sequence). This CDR3 comprises 14 residues. Trimming took 4 bases from V and 2 from J; bases not matched to a gene: 4. The CDR3 region is CASGPTGFAETLYF. CDR3 DNA, as far as it was read: TGTGCCAGCGGTCCGACAGGGTTTGCAGAAACGCTGTAT.

As to this clone: Mouse names are used for the genes. The sequenced fragment ends 1 residue before the CDR3 boundary, so the rest is inferred from the germline J gene. The chain links TRBV26 to TRBJ2-5; maybe TRBD2 (6 bases). This CDR3 has 14 amino acids. Trimming removed 2 bases at V and 3 bases at J, with 9 bases between. CDR1 and CDR2 (germline): KGHPV, FQNQEV (reference sequence). The covered CDR3 bases are TGTGCCAGCAGTCTGGGGACTTTTCAAGACACCCAGTAC. Translating gives CASSLGTFQDTQY. The complete CDR3 reads CASSLGTFQDTQYF. Using reference TRBV26 and TRBJ2-5 for the parts outside the CDR3, the full variable domain is NSKVIQTPRYLVKGQGQKAKMRCIPEKGHPVVFWYQQNKNNEFKFLINFQNQEVLQQIDMTEKRFSAECPSNSPCSLEIQSSEAGDSALYLCASSLGTFQDTQYFGPGTRLLVL.

Concerning this clone: Gene names denote mouse genes. The read comes to an end 1 residue before the CDR3 does, leaving the germline J gene to fill in the end. The J gene is TRBJ2-5, the V gene TRBV1, with D possibly matching TRBD2 (6 bases). The CDR3 spans 15 residues. V lost 0 bases and J lost 2, with 9 bases in between. The germline gives CDR1 NSQYPW, CDR2 LRSPGD (reference sequence). Partial CDR3 DNA: TGCACCTGCAGTGCAGATGGGGGAGGCCAAGACACCCAGTAC. Amino acids: CTCSADGGGQDTQY. The full CDR3 protein reads CTCSADGGGQDTQYF.

Remarks on this clone: Gene names refer to mouse genes. The sequenced CDR3 bases are TGTGCCAGCGGACTGGGGGGCTTTGAACAGTAC. Its translation: CASGLGGFEQY. The whole CDR3 protein reads CASGLGGFEQYF. The chain is built from TRBV13-2 and TRBJ2-7; 9 positions match TRBD2. Read data end 1 residue before the CDR3 end; the end is taken from the germline J gene. The V segment lost 5 bases and the J segment 6 bases; nucleotides outside the gene matches: 3. The CDR3 contains 12 residues. Germline CDR1 reads NNHNN; CDR2 reads SYGAGS (reference sequence).

On this clone: Any gene name here is a mouse gene name. The read ends 1 residue early relative to the CDR3; the germline J gene fills the gap. The J gene is TRBJ1-6, the V gene TRBV1; D remains unclear. TRBJ1-6 is marked as an open reading frame, function uncertain. V shed 0 bases and J shed 4 bases, with 1 base lying between them. This CDR3 region has 13 residues. Germline V gives CDR1 NSQYPW, CDR2 LRSPGD (reference sequence). The CDR3 DNA, read in part, is TGCACCTGCAGTGCAGAATATAATTCGCCCCTCTAC. Translated: CTCSAEYNSPLY. The CDR3 in full is CTCSAEYNSPLYF.

With respect to this clone: The gene names here belong to mouse. The read ends 1 residue before the CDR3 terminus; that terminus is restored from the germline J gene. V is TRBV26 and J is TRBJ1-1, with TRBD1 matching 7 bases. Trimming removed 2 bases from V and 5 bases from J; junction bases left unmatched: 2. The CDR3 has 13 amino acids. From germline, CDR1 is KGHPV and CDR2 FQNQEV (reference sequence). CDR3 bases read: TGTGCCAGCAGTCTGCACAGGGGTACAGAAGTCTTC. Translated, it gives CASSLHRGTEVF. The whole CDR3 sequence reads CASSLHRGTEVFF.